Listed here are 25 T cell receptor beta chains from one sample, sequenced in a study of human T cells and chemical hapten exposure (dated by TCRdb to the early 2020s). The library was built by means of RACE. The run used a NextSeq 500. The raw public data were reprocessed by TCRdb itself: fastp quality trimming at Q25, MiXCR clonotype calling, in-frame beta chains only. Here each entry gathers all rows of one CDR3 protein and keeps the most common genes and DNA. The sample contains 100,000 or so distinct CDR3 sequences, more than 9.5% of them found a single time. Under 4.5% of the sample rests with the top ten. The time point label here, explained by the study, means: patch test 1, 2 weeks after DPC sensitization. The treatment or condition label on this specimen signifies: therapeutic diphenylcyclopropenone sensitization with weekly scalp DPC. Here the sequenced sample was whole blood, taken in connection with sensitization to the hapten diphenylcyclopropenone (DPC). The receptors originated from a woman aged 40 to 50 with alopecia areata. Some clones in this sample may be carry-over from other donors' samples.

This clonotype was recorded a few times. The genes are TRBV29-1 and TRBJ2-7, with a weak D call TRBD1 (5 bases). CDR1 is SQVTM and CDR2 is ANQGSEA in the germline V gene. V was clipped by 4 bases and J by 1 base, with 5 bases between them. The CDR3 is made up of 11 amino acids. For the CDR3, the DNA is TGCAGCGTTGGACAGTCCTACGAGCAGTACTTC. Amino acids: CSVGQSYEQYF.

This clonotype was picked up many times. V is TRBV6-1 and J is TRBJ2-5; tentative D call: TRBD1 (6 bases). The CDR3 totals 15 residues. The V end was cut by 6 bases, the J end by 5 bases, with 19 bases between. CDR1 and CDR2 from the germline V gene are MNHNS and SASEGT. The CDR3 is CASSAPKRQGETQYF. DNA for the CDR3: TGTGCCAGCAGCGCACCTAAGCGGCAGGGGGAGACCCAGTACTTC.

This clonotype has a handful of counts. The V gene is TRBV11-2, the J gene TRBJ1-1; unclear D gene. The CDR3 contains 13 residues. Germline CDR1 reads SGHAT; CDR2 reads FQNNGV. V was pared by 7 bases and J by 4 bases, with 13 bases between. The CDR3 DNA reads TGTGCCAGCACCGACATCAGGTCCACTGAAGCTTTCTTT. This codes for CASTDIRSTEAFF.

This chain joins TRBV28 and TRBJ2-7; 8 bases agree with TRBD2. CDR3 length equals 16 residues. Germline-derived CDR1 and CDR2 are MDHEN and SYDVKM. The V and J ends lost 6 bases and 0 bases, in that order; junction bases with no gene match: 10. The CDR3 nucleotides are TGTGCCAGCAGATCGGGGGGGAGTACGAGCTCCTACGAGCAGTACTTC. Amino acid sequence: CASRSGGSTSSYEQYF.

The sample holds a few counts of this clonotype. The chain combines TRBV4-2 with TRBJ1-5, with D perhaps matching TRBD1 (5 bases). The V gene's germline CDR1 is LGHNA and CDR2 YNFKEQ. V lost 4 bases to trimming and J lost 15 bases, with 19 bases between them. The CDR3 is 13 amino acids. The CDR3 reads CASSRQQSDSLHF. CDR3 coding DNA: TGTGCCAGCAGCCGACAGCAGTCGGATAGTCTGCATTTT.

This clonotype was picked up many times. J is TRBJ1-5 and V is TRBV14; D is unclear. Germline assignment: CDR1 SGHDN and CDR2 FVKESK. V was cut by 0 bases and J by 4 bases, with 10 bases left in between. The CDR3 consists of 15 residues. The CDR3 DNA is TGTGCCAGCAGCCAAGATCACGGGCCTAATCAGCCCCAGCATTTT. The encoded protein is CASSQDHGPNQPQHF.

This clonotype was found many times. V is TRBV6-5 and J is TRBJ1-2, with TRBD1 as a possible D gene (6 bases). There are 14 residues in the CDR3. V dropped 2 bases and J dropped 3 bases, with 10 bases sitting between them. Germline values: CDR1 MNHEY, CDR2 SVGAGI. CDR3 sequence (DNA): TGTGCCAGCAGTTACCGGGGGGCGGACTATGGCTACACCTTC. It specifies CASSYRGADYGYTF.

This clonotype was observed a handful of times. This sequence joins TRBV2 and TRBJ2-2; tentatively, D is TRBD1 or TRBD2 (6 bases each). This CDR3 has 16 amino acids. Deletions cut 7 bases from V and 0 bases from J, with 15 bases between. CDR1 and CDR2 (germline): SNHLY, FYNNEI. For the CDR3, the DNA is TGTGCCAGCAAGGGGACTCACAGGGCGAACACCGGGGAGCTGTTTTTT. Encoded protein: CASKGTHRANTGELFF. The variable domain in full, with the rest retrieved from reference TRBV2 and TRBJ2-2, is EPEVTQTPSHQVTQMGQEVILRCVPISNHLYFYWYRQILGQKVEFLVSFYNNEISEKSEIFDDQFSVERPDGSNFTLKIRSTKLEDSAMYFCASKGTHRANTGELFFGEGSRLTVL.

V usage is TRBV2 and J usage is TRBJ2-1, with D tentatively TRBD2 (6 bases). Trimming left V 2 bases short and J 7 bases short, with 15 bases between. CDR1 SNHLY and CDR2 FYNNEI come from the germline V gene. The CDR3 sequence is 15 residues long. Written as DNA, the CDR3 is TGTGCCAGCAGTGAATTTCTAGCGAACCGGAATGAGCAGTTCTTC. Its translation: CASSEFLANRNEQFF.

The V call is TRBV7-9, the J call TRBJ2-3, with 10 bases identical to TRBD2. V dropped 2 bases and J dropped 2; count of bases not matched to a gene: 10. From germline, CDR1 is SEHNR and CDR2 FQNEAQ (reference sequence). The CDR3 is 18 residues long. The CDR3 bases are TGTGCCAGCAGCTTATTAACGGCTAGCGGGGGCCTCACAGATACGCAGTATTTT. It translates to CASSLLTASGGLTDTQYF.

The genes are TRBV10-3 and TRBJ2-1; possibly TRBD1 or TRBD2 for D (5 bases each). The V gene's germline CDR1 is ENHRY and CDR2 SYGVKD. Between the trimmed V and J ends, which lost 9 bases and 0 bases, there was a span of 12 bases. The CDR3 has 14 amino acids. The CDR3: CAMGPSSSYNEQFF. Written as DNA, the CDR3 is TGTGCCATGGGACCGTCGAGCTCCTACAATGAGCAGTTCTTC.

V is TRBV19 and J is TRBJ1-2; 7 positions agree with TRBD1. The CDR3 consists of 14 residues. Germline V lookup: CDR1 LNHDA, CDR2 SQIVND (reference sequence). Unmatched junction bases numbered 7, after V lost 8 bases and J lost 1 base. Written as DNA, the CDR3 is TGTGCCAGTGGCAGACAGGGCCTTAACTATGGCTACACCTTC. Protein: CASGRQGLNYGYTF.

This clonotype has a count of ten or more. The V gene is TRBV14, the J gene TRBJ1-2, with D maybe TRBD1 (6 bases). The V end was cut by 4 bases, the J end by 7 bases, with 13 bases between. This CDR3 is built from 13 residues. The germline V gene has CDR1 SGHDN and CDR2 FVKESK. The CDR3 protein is CASSPAGGLGYTF. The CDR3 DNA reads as TGTGCCAGCAGCCCCGCGGGGGGCCTTGGCTACACCTTC.

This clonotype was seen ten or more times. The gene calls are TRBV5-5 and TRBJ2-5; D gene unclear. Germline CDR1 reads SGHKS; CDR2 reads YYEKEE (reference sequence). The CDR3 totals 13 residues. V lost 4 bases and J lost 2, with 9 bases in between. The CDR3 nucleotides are TGTGCCAGCAGCCCTCTAGGACAAGAGACCCAGTACTTC. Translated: CASSPLGQETQYF. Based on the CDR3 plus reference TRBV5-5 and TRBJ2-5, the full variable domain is DAGVTQSPTHLIKTRGQQVTLRCSPISGHKSVSWYQQVLGQGPQFIFQYYEKEERGRGNFPDRFSARQFPNYSSELNVNALLLGDSALYLCASSPLGQETQYFGPGTRLLVL.

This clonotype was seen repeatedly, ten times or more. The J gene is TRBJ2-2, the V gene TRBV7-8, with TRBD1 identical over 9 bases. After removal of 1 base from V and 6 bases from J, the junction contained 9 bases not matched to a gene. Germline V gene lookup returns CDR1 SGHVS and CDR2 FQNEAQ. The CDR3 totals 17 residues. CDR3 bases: TGTGCCAGCAGCTTAGTTTCGGGACAGGGAAGTGCCGGGGAGCTGTTTTTT. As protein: CASSLVSGQGSAGELFF.

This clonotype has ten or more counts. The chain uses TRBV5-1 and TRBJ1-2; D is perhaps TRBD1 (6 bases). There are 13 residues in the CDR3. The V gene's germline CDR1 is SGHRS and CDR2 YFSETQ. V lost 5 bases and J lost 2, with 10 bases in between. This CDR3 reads CASRQGGNYGYTF. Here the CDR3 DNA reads TGCGCCAGCAGACAGGGAGGAAACTATGGCTACACCTTC.

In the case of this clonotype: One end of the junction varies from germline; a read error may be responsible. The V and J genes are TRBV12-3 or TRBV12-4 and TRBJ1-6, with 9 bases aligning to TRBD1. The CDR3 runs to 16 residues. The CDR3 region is CASSPQGAVNNSPLHF. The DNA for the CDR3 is TGTGCCAGCAGTCCACAGGGGGCCGTGAATAATTCACCCCTCCATTTT.

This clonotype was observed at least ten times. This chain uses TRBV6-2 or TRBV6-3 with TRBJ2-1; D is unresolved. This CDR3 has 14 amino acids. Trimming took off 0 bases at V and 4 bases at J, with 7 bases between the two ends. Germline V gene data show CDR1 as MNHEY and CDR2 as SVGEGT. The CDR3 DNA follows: TGTGCCAGCAGTTACTCGAGTCGGTACAATGAGCAGTTCTTC. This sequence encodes CASSYSSRYNEQFF.

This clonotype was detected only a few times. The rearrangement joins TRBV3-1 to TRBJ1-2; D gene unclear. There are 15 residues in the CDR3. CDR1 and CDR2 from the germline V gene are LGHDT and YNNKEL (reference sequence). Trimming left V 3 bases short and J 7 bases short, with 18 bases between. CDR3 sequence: CASSQPSGSKGGYTF. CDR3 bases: TGTGCCAGCAGCCAGCCCTCCGGGTCCAAGGGTGGCTACACCTTC.

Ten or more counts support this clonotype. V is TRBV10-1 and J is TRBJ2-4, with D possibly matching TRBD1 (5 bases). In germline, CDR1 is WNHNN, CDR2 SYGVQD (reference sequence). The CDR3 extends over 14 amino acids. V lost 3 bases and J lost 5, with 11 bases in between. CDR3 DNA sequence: TGCGCCAGCAGTGACACAGGCGGTGAAAACATTCAGTACTTC. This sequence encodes CASSDTGGENIQYF.

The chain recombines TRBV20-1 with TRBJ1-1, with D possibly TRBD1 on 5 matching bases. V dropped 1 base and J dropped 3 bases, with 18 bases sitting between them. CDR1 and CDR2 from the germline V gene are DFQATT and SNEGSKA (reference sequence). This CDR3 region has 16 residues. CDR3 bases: TGCAGTGCTAGAGGGGCGGGGCAAACCCCGTACACTGAAGCTTTCTTT. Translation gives CSARGAGQTPYTEAFF.

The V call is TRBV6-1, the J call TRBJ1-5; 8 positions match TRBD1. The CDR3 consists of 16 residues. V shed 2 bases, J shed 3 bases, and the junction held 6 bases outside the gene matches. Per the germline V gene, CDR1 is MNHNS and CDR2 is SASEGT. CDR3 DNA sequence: TGTGCCAGCAGTGAAAAGACAGGGGATGTCAATCAGCCCCAGCATTTT. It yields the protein CASSEKTGDVNQPQHF.

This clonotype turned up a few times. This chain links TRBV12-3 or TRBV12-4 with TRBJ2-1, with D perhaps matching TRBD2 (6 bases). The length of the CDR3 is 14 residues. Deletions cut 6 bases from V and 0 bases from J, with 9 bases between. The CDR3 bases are TGTGCCAGCAGCTGGACTACCTCCTACAATGAGCAGTTCTTC. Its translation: CASSWTTSYNEQFF.

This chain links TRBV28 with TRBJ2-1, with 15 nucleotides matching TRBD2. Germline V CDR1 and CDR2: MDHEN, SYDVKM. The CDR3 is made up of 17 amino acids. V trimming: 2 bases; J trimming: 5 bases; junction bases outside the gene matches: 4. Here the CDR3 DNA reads TGTGCCAGCAGTTTAGGACTAGCGGGAGGGCCGCACAATGAGCAGTTCTTC. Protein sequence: CASSLGLAGGPHNEQFF. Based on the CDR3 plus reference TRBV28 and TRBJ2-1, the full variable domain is DVKVTQSSRYLVKRTGEKVFLECVQDMDHENMFWYRQDPGLGLRLIYFSYDVKMKEKGDIPEGYSVSREKKERFSLILESASTNQTSMYLCASSLGLAGGPHNEQFFGPGTRLTVL.

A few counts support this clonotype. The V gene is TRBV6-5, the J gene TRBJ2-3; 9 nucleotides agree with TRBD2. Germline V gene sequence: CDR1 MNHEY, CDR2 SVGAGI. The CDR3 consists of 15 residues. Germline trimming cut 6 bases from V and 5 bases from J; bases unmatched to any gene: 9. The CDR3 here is CASRDSGSPLDTQYF. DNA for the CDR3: TGTGCCAGCAGAGATAGCGGGAGCCCGTTAGATACGCAGTATTTT.